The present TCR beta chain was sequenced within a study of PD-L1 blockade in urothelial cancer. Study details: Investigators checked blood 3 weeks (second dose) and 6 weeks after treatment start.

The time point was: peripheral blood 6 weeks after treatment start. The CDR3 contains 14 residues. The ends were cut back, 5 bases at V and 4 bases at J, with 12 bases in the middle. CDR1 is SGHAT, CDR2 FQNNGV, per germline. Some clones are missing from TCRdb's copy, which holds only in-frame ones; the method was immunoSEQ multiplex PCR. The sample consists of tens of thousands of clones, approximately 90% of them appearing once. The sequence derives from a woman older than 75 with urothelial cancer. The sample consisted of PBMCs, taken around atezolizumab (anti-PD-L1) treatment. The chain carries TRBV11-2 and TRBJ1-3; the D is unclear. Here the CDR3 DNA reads TGTGCCAGCAGCAGGGAGGCGTCAGGAAACACCATATATTTT. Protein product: CASSREASGNTIYF. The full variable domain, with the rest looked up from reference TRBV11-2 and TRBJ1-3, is EAGVAQSPRYKIIEKRQSVAFWCNPISGHATLYWYQQILGQGPKLLIQFQNNGVVDDSQLPKDRFSAERLKGVDSTLKIQPAKLEDSAVYLCASSREASGNTIYFGEGSWLTVV.